This note documents a single TCR beta chain sequence. The source of the sample is a study of blood T cell repertoires in COVID-19. The CDR3 runs to 16 residues. Looked up from germline, CDR1 is KGHSH and CDR2 is LQKENI. Trimming pared 2 bases from V and 1 base from J, leaving 14 bases between. Generated by immunoSEQ multiplex PCR, the TCRdb table keeps only in-frame clones and is missing some. The sample lists 200,000 to 250,000 clones, roughly 89% seen once, with roughly 3.4% in the top ten. The sequenced material came from PBMCs or T cells enriched from blood (not recorded which). This sequence joins TRBV18 and TRBJ1-1, with a possible D match to TRBD1 (5 bases). This TCR was recovered from a woman aged 40-49 years with acute COVID-19. This CDR3 reads CASSPVILGGNTEAFF. The CDR3 DNA reads TGTGCCAGCTCACCAGTTATCCTCGGGGGGAACACTGAAGCTTTCTTT.